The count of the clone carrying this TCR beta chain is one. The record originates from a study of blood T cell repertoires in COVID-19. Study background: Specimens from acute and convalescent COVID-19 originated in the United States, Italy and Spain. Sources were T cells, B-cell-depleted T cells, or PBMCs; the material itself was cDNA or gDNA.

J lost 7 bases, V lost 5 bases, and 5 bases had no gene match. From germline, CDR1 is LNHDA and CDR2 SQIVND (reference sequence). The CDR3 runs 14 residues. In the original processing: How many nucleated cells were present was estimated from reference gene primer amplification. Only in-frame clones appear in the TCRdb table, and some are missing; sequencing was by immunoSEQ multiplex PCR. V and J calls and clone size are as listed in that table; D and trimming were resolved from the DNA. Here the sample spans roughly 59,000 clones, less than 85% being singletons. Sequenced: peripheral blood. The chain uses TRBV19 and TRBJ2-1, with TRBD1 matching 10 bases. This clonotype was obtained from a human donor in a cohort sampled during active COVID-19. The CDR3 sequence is CASSFRDRGNEQFF. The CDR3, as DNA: TGTGCCAGTAGTTTCCGGGACAGGGGTAATGAGCAGTTCTTC.